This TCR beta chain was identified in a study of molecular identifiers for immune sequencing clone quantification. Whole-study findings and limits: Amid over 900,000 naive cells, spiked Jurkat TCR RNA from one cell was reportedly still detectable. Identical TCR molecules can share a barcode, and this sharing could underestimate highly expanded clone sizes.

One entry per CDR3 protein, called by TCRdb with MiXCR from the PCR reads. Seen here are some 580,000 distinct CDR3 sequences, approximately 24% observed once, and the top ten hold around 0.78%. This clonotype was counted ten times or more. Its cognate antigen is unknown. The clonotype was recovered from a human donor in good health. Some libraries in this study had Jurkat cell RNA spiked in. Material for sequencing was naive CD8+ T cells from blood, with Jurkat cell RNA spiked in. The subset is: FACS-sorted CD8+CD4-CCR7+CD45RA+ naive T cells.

The CDR3 DNA reads TGTGCCTGGAGTGTACTTGTCAGGGGGACCCCCTACAATGAGCAGTTCTTC. Encoded protein: CAWSVLVRGTPYNEQFF. This chain joins TRBV30 and TRBJ2-1; 7 nucleotides agree with TRBD1. Germline CDR1 GTSNPN, CDR2 SVGIG (reference sequence). The CDR3 length is 17 residues. Trimming at V came to 0 bases and at J to 2 bases, leaving 10 bases not matched to a gene.